The 15 T cell receptor beta chains below come from one sample, sequenced in a study of T cell responses to AZD1222 COVID-19 vaccine. The assay was immunoSEQ multiplex PCR, and TCRdb's table has in-frame clones only and misses some. The sample has about 140,000 clones; 80% to 95% are singletons. The specimen was peripheral blood, collected on day 0 of MenACWY control vaccination. The receptors stem from an adult in good health.

This rearrangement joins TRBV27 to TRBJ1-2; D call uncertain. This CDR3 contains 14 residues. Germline V CDR1 and CDR2: MNHEY, SMNVEV (reference sequence). Trimming took 3 bases from V and 8 from J, leaving 16 bases between them. CDR3 sequence (DNA): TGTGCCAGCAGTTTGGACCCGGTCGCTTGGGGCTACACCTTC. Protein sequence: CASSLDPVAWGYTF.

This chain's CDR3 is CATSAPRETQYF. The DNA for the CDR3 is TGTGCCACCAGTGCCCCCAGGGAGACCCAGTACTTC. The chain couples TRBV24-1 to TRBJ2-5; D gene uncertain. The CDR3 extends over 12 amino acids. Germline V CDR1 and CDR2: KGHDR, SFDVKD. The germline V and J ends were trimmed by 5 bases and 5 bases, with 8 bases remaining between them.

The chain combines TRBV15 with TRBJ1-1; D is ambiguous. The germline V and J ends were trimmed by 5 bases and 0 bases, with 13 bases remaining between them. The CDR3 spans 15 residues. Germline V gene lookup returns CDR1 LNHNV and CDR2 YYDKDF (reference sequence). CDR3 amino acids: CATSPSPNLNTEAFF. CDR3 nucleotide sequence: TGTGCCACCAGCCCCTCTCCTAACCTGAACACTGAAGCTTTCTTT.

In its sample, this clone was seen a few times. For the CDR3, the DNA is TGTGCCAGCAGCTTAGCCTCAGGGGGCTATGGCTACACCTTC. Translation: CASSLASGGYGYTF. The chain carries TRBV27 and TRBJ1-2, with 7 bases aligning to TRBD1. Unmatched junction bases numbered 8, after V lost 6 bases and J lost 4 bases. This CDR3 has 14 residues. Looked up from germline, CDR1 is MNHEY and CDR2 is SMNVEV (reference sequence).

The chain recombines TRBV19 with TRBJ1-1, with 11 bases aligning to TRBD1. The length of the CDR3 is 18 residues. The trim removed 5 bases at V and 0 bases at J, leaving 11 bases unmatched. From germline, CDR1 is LNHDA and CDR2 SQIVND (reference sequence). The CDR3 DNA sequence: TGTGCCAGTAGTGCCGGGACAGGGGGGATGGATATGAACACTGAAGCTTTCTTT. This sequence encodes CASSAGTGGMDMNTEAFF.

The J gene is TRBJ1-5, the V gene TRBV5-6; TRBD1 aligns across 8 bases. The CDR3 totals 15 residues. After removal of 2 bases from V and 4 bases from J, the junction contained 5 bases not matched to a gene. Germline CDR1 reads SGHDT; CDR2 reads YYEEEE. CDR3 nucleotides: TGTGCCAGCAGCTTTCAGGGGGCAGGGAATCAGCCCCAGCATTTT. It codes for CASSFQGAGNQPQHF.

CDR3 sequence reads: CASSLGTSGSSELFF. Here the CDR3 DNA reads TGTGCCAGCAGCTTAGGAACTAGCGGGAGCTCGGAGCTGTTTTTT. The chain has TRBV11-2 and TRBJ2-2; 11 bases are a match to TRBD2. The CDR3 is 15 amino acids. With 1 base clipped from V and 10 bases from J, the junction kept 5 bases outside the gene matches. Germline V gives CDR1 SGHAT, CDR2 FQNNGV.

V and J are TRBV5-6 and TRBJ1-3, with unresolved D. Germline CDR1 is SGHDT and CDR2 is YYEEEE. V lost 4 bases and J 10 bases, leaving 6 bases between the germline ends. The CDR3 runs 10 residues. CDR3 region: CASSGGTIYF. CDR3 nucleotide sequence: TGTGCCAGCAGCGGTGGGACCATATATTTT.

J is TRBJ2-1 and V is TRBV19; possible D gene TRBD2, 5 bases. V shed 2 bases and J shed 4 bases, with 12 bases lying between them. Germline V gene lookup returns CDR1 LNHDA and CDR2 SQIVND (reference sequence). CDR3 length: 15 amino acids. CDR3 loop: CASSIMGSPYNEQFF. CDR3 bases: TGTGCCAGTAGTATAATGGGGAGTCCTTACAATGAGCAGTTCTTC.

This chain uses TRBV5-4 with TRBJ1-1; possibly TRBD1 for D (5 bases). Germline CDR1 reads SGHNT; CDR2 reads YYREEE (reference sequence). This CDR3 spans 18 amino acids. Trimming pared 4 bases from V and 0 bases from J, leaving 22 bases between. CDR3 loop: CASSKGAGKTGLNTEAFF. The CDR3 nucleotides read TGTGCCAGCAGCAAAGGGGCGGGGAAAACTGGGTTGAACACTGAAGCTTTCTTT.

V usage is TRBV11-1 and J usage is TRBJ2-3; no definite D call. V shed 1 base and J shed 8 bases, with 13 bases lying between them. The CDR3 runs to 14 residues. The germline CDR1 and CDR2 sequences are SGHAT and FQDESV (reference sequence). In DNA form, the CDR3 reads TGTGCCAGCAGCTTAGTTTCCTCTAGTATTACGCAGTATTTT. This translates into CASSLVSSSITQYF.

This sequence joins TRBV5-6 and TRBJ2-7, with 7 bases aligning to TRBD2. J was trimmed by 5 bases and V by 0 bases; bases with no gene match: 11. The CDR3 spans 16 residues. Per the germline V gene, CDR1 is SGHDT and CDR2 is YYEEEE. The CDR3 nucleotides read TGTGCCAGCAGCTTGGGACCCCTAGCGGAGGTCCACGAGCAGTACTTC. The encoded protein is CASSLGPLAEVHEQYF.

The chain is built from TRBV6-5 and TRBJ1-5; 7 bases agree with TRBD1. Looked up from germline, CDR1 is MNHEY and CDR2 is SVGAGI. The CDR3 runs to 14 residues. The V gene end was trimmed by 8 bases and the J gene end by 3 bases; junction bases not matched to a gene: 7. This chain's CDR3 is CASRLTGINQPQHF. CDR3 nucleotide sequence: TGTGCCAGCCGCTTGACAGGGATCAATCAGCCCCAGCATTTT.

The J gene is TRBJ2-7, the V gene TRBV30; D remains ambiguous. This CDR3 comprises 11 residues. Trimming removed 1 base at V and 7 bases at J, with 8 bases between. CDR1 and CDR2 (germline): GTSNPN, SVGIG (reference sequence). CDR3 loop: CAWSDREEQYF. The CDR3, as DNA: TGTGCCTGGAGTGATCGAGAGGAGCAGTACTTC.

The chain couples TRBV5-8 to TRBJ2-7, with a possible D match to TRBD1 (5 bases). CDR3 length: 13 amino acids. Germline V CDR1 and CDR2: SGHTS, YDEGEE. The ends were cut back, 4 bases at V and 3 bases at J, with 11 bases in the middle. This CDR3 reads CASSRTSFYEQYF. The CDR3, as DNA: TGTGCCAGCAGCCGGACATCTTTCTACGAGCAGTACTTC. Full variable domain (rest looked up from reference TRBV5-8 and TRBJ2-7): EAGVTQSPTHLIKTRGQQATLRCSPISGHTSVYWYQQALGLGLQFLLWYDEGEERNRGNFPPRFSGRQFPNYSSELNVNALELEDSALYLCASSRTSFYEQYFGPGTRLTVT.